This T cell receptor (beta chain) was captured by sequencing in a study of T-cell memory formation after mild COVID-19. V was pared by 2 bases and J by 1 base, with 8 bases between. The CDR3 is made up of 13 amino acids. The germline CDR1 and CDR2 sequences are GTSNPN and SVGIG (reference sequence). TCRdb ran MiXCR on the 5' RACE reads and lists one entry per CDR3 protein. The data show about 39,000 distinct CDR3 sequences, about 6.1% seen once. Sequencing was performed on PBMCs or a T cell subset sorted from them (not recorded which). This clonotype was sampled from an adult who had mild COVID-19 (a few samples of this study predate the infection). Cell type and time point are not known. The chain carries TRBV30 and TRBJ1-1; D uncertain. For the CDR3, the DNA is TGTGCCTGGAGTACGTGGAAGAACACTGAAGCTTTCTTT. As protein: CAWSTWKNTEAFF.